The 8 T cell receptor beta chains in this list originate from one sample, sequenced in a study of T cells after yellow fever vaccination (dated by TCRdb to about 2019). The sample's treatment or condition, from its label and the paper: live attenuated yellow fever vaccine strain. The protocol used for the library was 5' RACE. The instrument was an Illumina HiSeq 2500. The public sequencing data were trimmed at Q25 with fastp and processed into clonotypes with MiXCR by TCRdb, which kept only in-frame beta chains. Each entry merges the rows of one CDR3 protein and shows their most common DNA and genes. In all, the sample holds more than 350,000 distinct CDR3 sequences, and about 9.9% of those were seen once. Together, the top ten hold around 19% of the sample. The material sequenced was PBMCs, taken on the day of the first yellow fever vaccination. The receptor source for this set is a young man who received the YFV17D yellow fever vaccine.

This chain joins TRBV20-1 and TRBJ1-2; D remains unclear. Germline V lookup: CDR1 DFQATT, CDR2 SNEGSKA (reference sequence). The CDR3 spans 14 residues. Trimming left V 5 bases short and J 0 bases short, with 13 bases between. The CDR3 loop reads CSASRRLTNYGYTF. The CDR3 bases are TGCAGTGCTTCTCGTAGACTTACTAACTATGGCTACACCTTC.

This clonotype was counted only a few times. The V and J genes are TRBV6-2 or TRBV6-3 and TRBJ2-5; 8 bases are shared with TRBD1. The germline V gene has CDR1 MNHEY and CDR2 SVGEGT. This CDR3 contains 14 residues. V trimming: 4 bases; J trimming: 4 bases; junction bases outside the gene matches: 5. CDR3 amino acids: CASSLYGQGETQYF. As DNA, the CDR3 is TGTGCCAGCAGTTTATACGGACAGGGAGAGACCCAGTACTTC.

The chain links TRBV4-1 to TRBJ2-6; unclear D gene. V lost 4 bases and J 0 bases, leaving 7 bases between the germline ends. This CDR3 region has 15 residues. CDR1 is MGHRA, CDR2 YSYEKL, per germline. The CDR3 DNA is TGCGCCAGCAGCCCCGCCTACTCTGGGGCCAACGTCCTGACTTTC. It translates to CASSPAYSGANVLTF.

CDR3 DNA: TGTGCCAGCAGCTTAACCTTGGACGGGAATGAGCAGTTCTTC. This translates into CASSLTLDGNEQFF. V usage is TRBV6-5 and J usage is TRBJ2-1, with unresolved D. V lost 6 bases and J 7 bases, leaving 16 bases between the germline ends. This CDR3 spans 14 amino acids. Looked up from germline, CDR1 is MNHEY and CDR2 is SVGAGI.

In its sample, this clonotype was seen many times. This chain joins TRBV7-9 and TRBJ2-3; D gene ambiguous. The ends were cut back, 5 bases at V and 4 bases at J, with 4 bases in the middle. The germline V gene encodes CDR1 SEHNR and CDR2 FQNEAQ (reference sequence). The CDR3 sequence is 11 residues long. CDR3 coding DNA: TGTGCCAGCAGCCGATCAGATACGCAGTATTTT. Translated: CASSRSDTQYF.

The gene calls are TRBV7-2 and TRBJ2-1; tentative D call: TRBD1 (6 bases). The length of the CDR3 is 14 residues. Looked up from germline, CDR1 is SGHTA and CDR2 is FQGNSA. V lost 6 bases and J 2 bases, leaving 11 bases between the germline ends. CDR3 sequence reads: CASRPKGAYNEQFF. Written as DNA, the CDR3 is TGTGCCAGCAGACCTAAGGGGGCCTACAATGAGCAGTTCTTC.

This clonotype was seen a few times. As DNA, the CDR3 is TGTGCCAGCGGCCGGACAGGGGCATACGAGCAGTACGTC. Protein: CASGRTGAYEQYV. This chain connects TRBV5-6 to TRBJ2-7, with 9 nucleotides matching TRBD1. This CDR3 spans 13 amino acids. Germline lookup yields CDR1 SGHDT and CDR2 YYEEEE. With 7 bases clipped from V and 4 bases from J, the junction kept 6 bases outside the gene matches.

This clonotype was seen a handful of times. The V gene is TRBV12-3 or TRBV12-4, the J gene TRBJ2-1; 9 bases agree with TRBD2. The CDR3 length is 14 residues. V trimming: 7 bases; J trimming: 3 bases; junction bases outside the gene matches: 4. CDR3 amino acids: CASTRGGRYNEQFF. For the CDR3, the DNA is TGTGCCAGCACGCGGGGGGGCCGCTACAATGAGCAGTTCTTC.